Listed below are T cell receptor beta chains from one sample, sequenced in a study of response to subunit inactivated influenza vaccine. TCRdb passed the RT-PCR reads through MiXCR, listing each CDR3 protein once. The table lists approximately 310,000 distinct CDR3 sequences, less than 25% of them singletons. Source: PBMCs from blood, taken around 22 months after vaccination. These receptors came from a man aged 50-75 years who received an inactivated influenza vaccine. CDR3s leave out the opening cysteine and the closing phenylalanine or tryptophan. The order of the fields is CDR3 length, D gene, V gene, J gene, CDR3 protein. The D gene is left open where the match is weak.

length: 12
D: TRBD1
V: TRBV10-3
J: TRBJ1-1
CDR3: AISQGARRTEAF

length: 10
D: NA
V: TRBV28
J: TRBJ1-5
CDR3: ASLSGGQPQH

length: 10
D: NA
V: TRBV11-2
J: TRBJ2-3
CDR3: ASSSPTDTQY

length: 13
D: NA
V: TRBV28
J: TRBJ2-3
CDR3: ASSRVGGESDTQY

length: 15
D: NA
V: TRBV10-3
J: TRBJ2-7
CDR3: AIRGIGHNLSSYEQY

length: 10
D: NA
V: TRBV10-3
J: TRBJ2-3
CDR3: AIMDSTDTQY

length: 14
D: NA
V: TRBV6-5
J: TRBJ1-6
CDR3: ASSYRGGGFGSPLH

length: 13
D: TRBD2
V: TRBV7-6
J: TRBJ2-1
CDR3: ASSLLWTSGLKQF

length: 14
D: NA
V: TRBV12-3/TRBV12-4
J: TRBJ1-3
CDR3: ASRLPGRPPGNTIY

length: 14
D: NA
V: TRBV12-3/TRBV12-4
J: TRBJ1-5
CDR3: ASSLGRGMGNQPQH

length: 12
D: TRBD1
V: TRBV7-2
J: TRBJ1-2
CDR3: ASSRDRGHYGYT